The following is a T cell receptor beta chain sequence with its context. This clone's antigen is unknown. No qualities accompany the bases; no much larger clone lies one base away. Other nucleotide sequences from this sample produce the same CDR3. This sample stems from a study of cytomegalovirus exposure and HLA in healthy donors (TCRdb year 2017). Regarding the study in general: An earlier analysis of about 530 of the donors reported under 300 Gb of sequence data and 117 million unique TCR beta sequences obtained from 180 million or so T cells. The number of donors typed differed by locus, with roughly 620-640 for A, B, C, DRB1 and DQB1, around 560 for DQA1, 600 to 610 for DPA1, and about 450 for DPB1. To decide whether each TCR beta V gene segment behaved as functional or pseudogenic, an earlier analysis of some 580 of the donors relied on high-throughput TCR beta sequencing. Among the roughly 400 genotyped donors, about 85% belonged to the genetic ancestry cluster associated with self-reported Caucasian donors. Besides the first cohort of 666 subjects, a separate validation cohort made up of 120 different subjects was used. Every discovery cohort repertoire had been produced on one sequencing platform. On average, 235,054 unique TCR beta nucleotide sequences were sequenced per donor among some 430 genotyped donors of the cohort, with about 17% of those sequences being non-productive. Roughly five DR-DQ haplotypes were treated as single units for association and clustering because of strong linkage in the cohort. Rather than drawing on any new phenotypic data, the later analysis identified candidate immune exposures from TCR beta sequences and the way those sequences occurred across donors. HLA typing included class I and class II loci at four-digit resolution. The study aimed to test whether signatures of past pathogen exposure could be identified by cataloging public T cell receptors. About 310 gigabases of sequencing data and tens of millions of unique TCR sequences were included in an early release covering several hundred HLA-typed donors. The study profiled the T cell repertoires of 666 subjects by immunosequencing and related them to cytomegalovirus serostatus. To predict cytomegalovirus infection status, the study combined high-throughput TCR immunosequencing, statistical association of individual TCRs with disease status, and machine learning. A later genetic analysis took genome-wide SNP genotypes for about three fifths of the 666 donors and used that subset as a discovery cohort. A later analysis re-analyzed previously published TCR beta repertoires from roughly 600 donors and added high-resolution HLA genotyping to study TCR occurrence patterns. Donor age, sex, ethnicity and CMV serostatus were compiled alongside the repertoire data. Beyond this particular receptor, the publication reports: Compared with equally common non-associated chains, HLA-associated TCR beta chains in a later analysis were more clonally expanded and had lower generation probabilities. The cohort was sequenced for TCR beta chains only, and without alpha or paired-chain data the features that could be detected were limited. Immune exposure information for the cohort was limited to CMV serostatus. According to a later analysis, parvovirus B19, influenza, CMV and Epstein-Barr virus appeared linked to several top co-occurrence clusters. The sequencing pipeline was judged likely to have produced a cluster of highly shared sequence variants as a technical artifact. Seventeen rarely observed V segments, including chromosome 9 orphons, were excluded from the earlier analysis of almost 600 of the donors because counts were too low. HLA typing was unavailable for some donors at each locus, so association tests used only the typed subset. A further reported finding was that TCR beta sequences accurately predicted the HLA-A and HLA-B alleles for most subjects in the first cohort. The presence/absence analyses assumed that sequencing depth was roughly uniform across donors, and that assumption may not be true. A later analysis found that TCR association rates varied across HLA loci, with DRB1 alleles showing the most associated TCRs and HLA-C alleles the fewest. Across donors, most TCR sequences were observed very rarely, whereas some public TCRs were present in many individuals. In a later analysis, some 18,000 TCR beta sequences were associated with specific HLA alleles at a false discovery rate of 0.05. A later analysis found that most CMV-associated TCR beta chains appeared HLA-restricted, with HLA associations seemingly driven largely by CMV exposure. When HLA alleles, especially DR and DQ, strongly co-occurred, TCR associations were difficult to assign to individual alleles. The 87-base-pair reads could not distinguish some IMGT-functional V segments, including TRBV6-2 and TRBV6-3, so those segments were excluded. V-gene and J-gene trimming of TCR beta chains was associated with a missense DCLRE1C variant in a later genetic analysis, and the association was replicated in an independent cohort. A few of the identified cytomegalovirus-associated TCR beta chains were confirmed in vitro to be specific for cytomegalovirus antigens. The classifier was reported to diagnose cytomegalovirus status with high specificity and sensitivity in both the original and validation cohorts. In a later genetic analysis, fewer N-insertions in productive TCRs were reported among donors in an Asian-associated ancestry cluster than the 666-donor mean. In an earlier analysis of fewer than 700 of the donors, most TCR beta V segments appeared in productive rearrangements about 87% or about 30% of the time, broadly matching IMGT annotations. The study listed 164 TCR beta chains as associated with cytomegalovirus. It was suggested by the authors that the approach could potentially be generalized to other disease states and immunological phenotypes. Correlated functional status among segregating V segments might reflect linkage disequilibrium, but an unknown experimental factor could not be ruled out.

Receptor amplification or capture employed the immunoSEQ multiplex PCR assay. A mixture of 60 forward primers for TCR Vbeta segments and 13 reverse primers for TCR Jbeta segments was used in the multiplex PCR. The CDR3 region of rearranged TCR beta genes was amplified from genomic DNA by a multiplex PCR assay. Amplified TCR beta libraries were sequenced as 87-base-pair reads on the Illumina HiSeq System. The paper's data handling went like this. A later analysis counted tens of millions of unique TCR beta chains across the 600 to 850 repertoires, and about 10 million of these chains were shared by at least two donors. Raw reads were error-corrected and collapsed into unique sequences by a nearest-neighbor algorithm in which closely related sequences were merged to remove PCR and sequencing errors. Alignment of CDR3 sequences to IMGT reference sequences was used to assign V, D and J gene segments. For a sequence to be retained, at least a six-nucleotide match to both a V gene segment and a J gene segment was required. Rearrangements were classified as productive when the CDR3 lacked stop codons and remained in frame with V and J, and all other rearrangements were classified as non-productive. Following IMGT convention, CDR3 was defined as the stretch from the second conserved V-encoded cysteine to the conserved J-encoded phenylalanine. The earlier analysis of about 530 of the donors excluded any sequence lacking an unambiguous match to a single V gene segment. In an earlier analysis of about 590 of the donors, a V segment was called functional when productive rearrangements were above 56.7%, and segregating when the standard deviation between donors exceeded 5%. To diagnose cytomegalovirus status from the catalog of TCR beta chain sequences, a statistical classification framework was built. A later analysis assigned V and J genes by comparing TCR nucleotide sequences with IMGT/GENE-DB human TR gene sequences. The TCRdist pipeline was used in a later analysis to assign CDR3 sequences and most-parsimonious VDJ recombination scenarios. In a later analysis, each TCR beta chain was defined by its CDR3 amino acid sequence together with its V-gene family, and reads lacking a unique V-gene family were excluded. A later analysis removed several hundred highly shared, low-generation-probability nucleotide sequences to deal with suspected cross-contamination and a sequencing artifact. In a later analysis, a clonal expansion index for each public chain was calculated from normalized within-repertoire ranks of inferred template counts. Generation probabilities in a later analysis came from a VDJ recombination model fitted to out-of-frame rearrangements, and those results were checked against IGoR. In a later analysis, hypergeometric tests were used to score TCR-TCR, TCR-HLA and TCR-CMV co-occurrence, with a repertoire-size bias correction applied to TCR pairs. A later analysis estimated false discovery rates by permuting HLA or CMV assignments 20 times. In a later analysis, co-occurring TCRs were grouped with DBSCAN, and TCRdist sequence similarity was added when clustering was performed within HLA-allele-positive subsets. Repertoires with fewer than 30,000 or more than 120,000 public chains were left out of co-occurrence clustering, as were about five repertoires with anomalous nucleotide sharing. Here the immuneACCESS table is served through TCRdb, limited to in-frame sequences with V and J called. Missing clones are a known gap in these copies; in checked studies unresolved V genes cover under half, and the rest lacks a known reason. V, J and clone size reflect that table, while D and trimming were determined from the DNA. A total of 200,000 or so clones appear in this sample, 79% of them only once. The ten largest make up approximately 0.39% of the sample.

The cohort was made up of about 670 healthy bone marrow donors. At the time of sampling, every cohort member was nominally healthy, though immune exposures that went unrecorded were likely present. The donor was CMV seropositive and was included in the group of 290 or so seropositive cohort members. Each donor provided a peripheral blood sample, and peripheral blood mononuclear cells were used for TCR beta sequencing. The Qiagen DNeasy Blood Extraction Kit was used to extract genomic DNA from the blood cell samples. According to the germline V gene (reference sequence), CDR1 reads DFQATT and CDR2 reads SNEGSKA. V sheds 0 bases and J sheds 3 bases, leaving 3 bases between their ends. The CDR3 has 11 amino acids, counting the end cysteine and phenylalanine. Of all the DNA, just the CDR3 is kept, 33 bases in frame from base 1.

The chain was built from TRBV20-1 and TRBJ2-7; no D gene is confidently identified. The sample was PBMCs. The receptor was derived from a male donor in good health and CMV-seropositive. The sequenced DNA: TGCAGTGCTAGAGACAACTACGAGCAGTACTTC. It translates as CSARDNYEQYF.